The T cell receptor (beta chain) described here comes from a study of T cells in Graves' hyperthyroidism and ophthalmopathy. Per the germline V gene, CDR1 is GTSNPN and CDR2 is SVGIG (reference sequence). With V trimmed by 4 bases and J by 7 bases, 9 bases remained unmatched. The CDR3 length is 14 residues. Regions amplified from RNA transcripts were the TCR beta CDR3 regions. When the TCR CDR3 underwent first-round RT-PCR, the HTBI primer set was used. TCRdb fed the multiplex PCR reads into MiXCR, producing one record per CDR3 protein. Among about 740,000 distinct CDR3 sequences listed, approximately 15% were seen once. This clonotype was seen many times.

The chain has TRBV30 and TRBJ1-5; TRBD1 matches at 8 bases. This receptor was taken from a woman aged 18-29 years with Graves' hyperthyroidism. Sequencing was carried out using blood. CDR3 sequence reads: CAWTPGGPNQPQHF. In DNA form, the CDR3 reads TGTGCCTGGACCCCAGGGGGCCCAAACCAGCCCCAGCATTTT.